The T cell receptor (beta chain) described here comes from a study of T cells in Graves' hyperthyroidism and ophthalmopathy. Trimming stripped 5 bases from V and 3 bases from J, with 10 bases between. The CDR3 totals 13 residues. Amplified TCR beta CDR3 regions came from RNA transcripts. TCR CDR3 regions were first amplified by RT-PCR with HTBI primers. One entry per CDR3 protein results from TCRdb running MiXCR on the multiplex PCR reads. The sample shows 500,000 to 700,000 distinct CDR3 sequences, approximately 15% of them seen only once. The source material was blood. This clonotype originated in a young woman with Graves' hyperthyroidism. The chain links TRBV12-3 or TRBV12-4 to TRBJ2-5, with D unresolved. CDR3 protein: CASSLTHEETQYF. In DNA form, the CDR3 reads TGTGCCAGCAGTCTGACACATGAAGAGACCCAGTACTTC.